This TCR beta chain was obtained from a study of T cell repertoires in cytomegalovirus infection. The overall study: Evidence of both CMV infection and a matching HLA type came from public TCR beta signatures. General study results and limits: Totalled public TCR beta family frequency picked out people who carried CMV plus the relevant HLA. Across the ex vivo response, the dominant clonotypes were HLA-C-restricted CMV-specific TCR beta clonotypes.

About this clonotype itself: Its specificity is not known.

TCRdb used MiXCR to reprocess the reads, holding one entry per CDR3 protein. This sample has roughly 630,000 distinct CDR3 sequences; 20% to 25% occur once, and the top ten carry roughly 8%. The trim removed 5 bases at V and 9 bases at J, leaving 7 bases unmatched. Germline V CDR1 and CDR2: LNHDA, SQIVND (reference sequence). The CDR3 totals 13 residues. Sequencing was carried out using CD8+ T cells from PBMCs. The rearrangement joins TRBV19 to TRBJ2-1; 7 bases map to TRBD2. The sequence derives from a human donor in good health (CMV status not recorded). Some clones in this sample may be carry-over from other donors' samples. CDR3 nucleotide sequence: TGTGCCAGTAGTTCCATGTGGGGGGGTGAGCAGTTCTTC. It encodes CASSSMWGGEQFF.